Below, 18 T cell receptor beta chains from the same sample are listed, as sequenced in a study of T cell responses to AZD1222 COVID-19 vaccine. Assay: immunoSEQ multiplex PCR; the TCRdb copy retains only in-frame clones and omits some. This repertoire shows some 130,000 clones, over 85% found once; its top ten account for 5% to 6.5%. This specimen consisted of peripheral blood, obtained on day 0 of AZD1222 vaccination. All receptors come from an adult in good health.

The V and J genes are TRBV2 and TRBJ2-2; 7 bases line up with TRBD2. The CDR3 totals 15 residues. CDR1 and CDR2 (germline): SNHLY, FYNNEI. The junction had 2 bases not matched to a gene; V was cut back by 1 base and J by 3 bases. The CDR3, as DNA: TGTGCCAGCAGTGAAGAGGGACTACACACCGGGGAGCTGTTTTTT. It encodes CASSEEGLHTGELFF.

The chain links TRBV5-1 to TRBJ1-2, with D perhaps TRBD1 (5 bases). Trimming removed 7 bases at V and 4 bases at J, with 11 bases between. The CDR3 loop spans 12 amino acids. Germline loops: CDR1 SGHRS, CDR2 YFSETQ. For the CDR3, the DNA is TGCGCCAGCTCCACAGGAGGCTATGGCTACACCTTC. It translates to CASSTGGYGYTF.

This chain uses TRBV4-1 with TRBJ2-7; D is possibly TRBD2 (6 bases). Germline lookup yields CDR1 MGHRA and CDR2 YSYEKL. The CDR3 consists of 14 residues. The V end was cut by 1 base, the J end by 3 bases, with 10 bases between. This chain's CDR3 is CASSQARRDYEQYF. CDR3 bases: TGCGCCAGCAGCCAAGCCAGGCGGGACTACGAGCAGTACTTC.

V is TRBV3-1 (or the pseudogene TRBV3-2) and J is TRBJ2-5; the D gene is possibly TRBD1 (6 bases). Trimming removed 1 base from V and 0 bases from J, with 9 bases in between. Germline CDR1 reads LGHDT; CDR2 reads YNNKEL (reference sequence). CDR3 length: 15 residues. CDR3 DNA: TGTGCCAGCAGCCAAGGTTACAGGGACCAAGAGACCCAGTACTTC. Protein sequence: CASSQGYRDQETQYF.

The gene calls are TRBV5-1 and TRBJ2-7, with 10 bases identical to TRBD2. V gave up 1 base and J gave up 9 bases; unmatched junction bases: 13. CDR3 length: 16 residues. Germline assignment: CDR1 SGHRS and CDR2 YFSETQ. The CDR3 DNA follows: TGCGCCAGCAGCTTGTCCCCCGAGCTAGCGGGAGTCGCGCAGTACTTC. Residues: CASSLSPELAGVAQYF.

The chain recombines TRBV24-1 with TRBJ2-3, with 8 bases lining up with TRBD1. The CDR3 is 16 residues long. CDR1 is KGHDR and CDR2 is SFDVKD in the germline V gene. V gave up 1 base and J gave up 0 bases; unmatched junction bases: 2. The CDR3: CATSDLTGGSTDTQYF. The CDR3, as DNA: TGTGCCACCAGTGATTTAACAGGGGGTAGCACAGATACGCAGTATTTT.

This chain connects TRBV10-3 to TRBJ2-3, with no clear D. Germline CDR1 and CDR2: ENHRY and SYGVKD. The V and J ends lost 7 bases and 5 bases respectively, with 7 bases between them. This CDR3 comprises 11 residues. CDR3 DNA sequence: TGTGCCATCAATAATGGAGATACGCAGTATTTT. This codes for CAINNGDTQYF.

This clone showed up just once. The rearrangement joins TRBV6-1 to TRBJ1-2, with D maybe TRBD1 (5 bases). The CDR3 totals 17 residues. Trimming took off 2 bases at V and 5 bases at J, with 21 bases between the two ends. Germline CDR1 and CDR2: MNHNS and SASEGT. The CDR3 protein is CASSEMGAEGSTYGYTF. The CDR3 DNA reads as TGTGCCAGCAGTGAAATGGGAGCCGAGGGGTCGACGTATGGCTACACCTTC.

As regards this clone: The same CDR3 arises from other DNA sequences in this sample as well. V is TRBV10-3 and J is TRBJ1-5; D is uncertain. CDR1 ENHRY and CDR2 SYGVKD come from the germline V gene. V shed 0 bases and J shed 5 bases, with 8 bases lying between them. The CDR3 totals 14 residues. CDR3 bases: TGTGCCATCAGTGAGTCCGGCCGAGATCAGCCCCAGCATTTT. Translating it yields CAISESGRDQPQHF.

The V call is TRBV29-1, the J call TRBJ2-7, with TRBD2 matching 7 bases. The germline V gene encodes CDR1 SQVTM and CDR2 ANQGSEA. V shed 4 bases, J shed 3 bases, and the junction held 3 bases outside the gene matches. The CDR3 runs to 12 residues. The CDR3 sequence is CSVGEGYYEQYF. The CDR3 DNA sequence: TGCAGCGTTGGGGAGGGATACTACGAGCAGTACTTC.

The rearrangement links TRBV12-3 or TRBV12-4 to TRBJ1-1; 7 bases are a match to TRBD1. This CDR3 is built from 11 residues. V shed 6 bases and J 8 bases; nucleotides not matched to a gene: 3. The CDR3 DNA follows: TGTGCCAGCAGCCGGGACAGAGAAGCTTTCTTT. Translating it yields CASSRDREAFF.

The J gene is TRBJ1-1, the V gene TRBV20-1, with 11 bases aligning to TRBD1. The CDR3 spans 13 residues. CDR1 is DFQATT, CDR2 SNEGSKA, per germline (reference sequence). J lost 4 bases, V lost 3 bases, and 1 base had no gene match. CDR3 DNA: TGCAGTGCTAGTGGGACAGGGGGCACTGAAGCTTTCTTT. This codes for CSASGTGGTEAFF.

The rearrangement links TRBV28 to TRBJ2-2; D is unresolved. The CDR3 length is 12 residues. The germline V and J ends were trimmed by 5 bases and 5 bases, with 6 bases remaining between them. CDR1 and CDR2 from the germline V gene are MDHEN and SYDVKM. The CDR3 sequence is CASSTRTGELFF. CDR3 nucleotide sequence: TGTGCCAGCAGTACCCGAACCGGGGAGCTGTTTTTT.

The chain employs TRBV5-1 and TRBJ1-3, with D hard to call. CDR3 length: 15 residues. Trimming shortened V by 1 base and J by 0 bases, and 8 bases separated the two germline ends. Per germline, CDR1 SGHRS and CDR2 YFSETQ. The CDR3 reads CASSLSGPSGNTIYF. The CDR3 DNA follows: TGCGCCAGCAGCTTGTCAGGACCCTCTGGAAACACCATATATTTT.

CDR3 in DNA: TGTGCCAGCAGCTGGGACAGGGGCCAAGAGACCCAGTACTTC. It specifies CASSWDRGQETQYF. The rearrangement uses TRBV7-9 and TRBJ2-5, with 10 bases fitting TRBD1. V was clipped by 4 bases and J by 1 base; unmatched bases: 0. Germline CDR1 and CDR2: SEHNR and FQNEAQ (reference sequence). This CDR3 comprises 14 residues.

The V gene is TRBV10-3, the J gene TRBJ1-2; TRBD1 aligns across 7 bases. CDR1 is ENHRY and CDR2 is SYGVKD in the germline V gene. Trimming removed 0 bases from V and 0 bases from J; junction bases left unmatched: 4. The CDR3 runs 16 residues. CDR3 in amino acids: CAISESGQLSNYGYTF. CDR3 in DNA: TGTGCCATCAGTGAGTCGGGACAGCTTTCTAACTATGGCTACACCTTC.

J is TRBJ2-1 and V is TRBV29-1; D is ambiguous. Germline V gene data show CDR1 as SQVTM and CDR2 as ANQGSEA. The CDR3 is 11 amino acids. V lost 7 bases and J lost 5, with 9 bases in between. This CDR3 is CSAHYDNEQFF. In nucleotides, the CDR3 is TGCAGCGCCCACTACGACAATGAGCAGTTCTTC.

CDR3 amino acids: CATSRDGRETQYF. The CDR3 bases are TGTGCCACCAGCAGAGATGGCCGGGAGACCCAGTACTTC. The chain couples TRBV15 to TRBJ2-5; no definite D call. The CDR3 is 13 amino acids. Trimming took 0 bases from V and 5 from J, leaving 7 bases between them. Germline CDR1 reads LNHNV; CDR2 reads YYDKDF (reference sequence). The full variable domain, its missing parts supplied by reference TRBV15 and TRBJ2-5, is DAMVIQNPRYQVTQFGKPVTLSCSQTLNHNVMYWYQQKSSQAPKLLFHYYDKDFNNEADTPDNFQSRRPNTSFCFLDIRSPGLGDTAMYLCATSRDGRETQYFGPGTRLLVL.